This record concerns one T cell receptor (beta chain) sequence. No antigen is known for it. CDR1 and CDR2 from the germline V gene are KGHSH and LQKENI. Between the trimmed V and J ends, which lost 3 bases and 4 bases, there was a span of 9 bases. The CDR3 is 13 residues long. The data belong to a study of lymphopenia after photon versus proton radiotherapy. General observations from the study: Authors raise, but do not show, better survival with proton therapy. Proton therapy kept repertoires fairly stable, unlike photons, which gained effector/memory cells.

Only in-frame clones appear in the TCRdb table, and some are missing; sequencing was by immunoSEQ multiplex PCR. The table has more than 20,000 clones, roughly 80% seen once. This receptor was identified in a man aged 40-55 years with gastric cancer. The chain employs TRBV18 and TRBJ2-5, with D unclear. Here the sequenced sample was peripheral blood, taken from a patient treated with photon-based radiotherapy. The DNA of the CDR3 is TGTGCCAGCTCACCTAGACACGCAGAGACCCAGTACTTC. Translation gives CASSPRHAETQYF. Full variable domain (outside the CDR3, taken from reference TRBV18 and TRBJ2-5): NAGVMQNPRHLVRRRGQEARLRCSPMKGHSHVYWYRQLPEEGLKFMVYLQKENIIDESGMPKERFSAEFPKEGPSILRIQQVVRGDSAAYFCASSPRHAETQYFGPGTRLLVL.